The clone carrying this T cell receptor beta chain was observed a single time. The data originate from a study of cytomegalovirus exposure and HLA in healthy donors. Per germline, CDR1 SGHTA and CDR2 FQGTGA. V dropped 2 bases and J dropped 0; count of bases not matched to a gene: 8. The CDR3 runs 17 residues. The PCR made use of 60 Vbeta and 13 Jbeta primers. The data were produced by immunoSEQ multiplex PCR, yet TCRdb's version contains in-frame clones alone and is incomplete. In the table there are a few hundred thousand clones, about 80% of which are singletons. Sequenced: PBMCs. V usage is TRBV7-3 and J usage is TRBJ1-1; TRBD1 agrees at 8 bases. This TCR came from a woman aged 55-69 years in good health and CMV-seropositive. The CDR3 spells CASSLPHRGEMNTEAFF. For the CDR3, the DNA is TGTGCCAGCAGCTTACCTCACAGGGGGGAGATGAACACTGAAGCTTTCTTT.